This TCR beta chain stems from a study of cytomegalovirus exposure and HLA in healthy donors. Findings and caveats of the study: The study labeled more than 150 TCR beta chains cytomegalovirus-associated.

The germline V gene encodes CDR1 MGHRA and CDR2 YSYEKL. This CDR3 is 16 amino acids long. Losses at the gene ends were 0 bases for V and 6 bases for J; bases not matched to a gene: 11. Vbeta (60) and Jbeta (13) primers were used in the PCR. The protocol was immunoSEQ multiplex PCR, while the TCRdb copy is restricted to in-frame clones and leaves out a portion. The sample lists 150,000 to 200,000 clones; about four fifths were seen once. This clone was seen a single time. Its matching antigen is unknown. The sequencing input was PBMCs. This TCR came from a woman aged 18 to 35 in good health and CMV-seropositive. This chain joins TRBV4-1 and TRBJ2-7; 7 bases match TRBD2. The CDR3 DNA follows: TGCGCCAGCAGCCAAGATCCATCAGGGCCGGGGGGCGAGCAGTACTTC. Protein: CASSQDPSGPGGEQYF.